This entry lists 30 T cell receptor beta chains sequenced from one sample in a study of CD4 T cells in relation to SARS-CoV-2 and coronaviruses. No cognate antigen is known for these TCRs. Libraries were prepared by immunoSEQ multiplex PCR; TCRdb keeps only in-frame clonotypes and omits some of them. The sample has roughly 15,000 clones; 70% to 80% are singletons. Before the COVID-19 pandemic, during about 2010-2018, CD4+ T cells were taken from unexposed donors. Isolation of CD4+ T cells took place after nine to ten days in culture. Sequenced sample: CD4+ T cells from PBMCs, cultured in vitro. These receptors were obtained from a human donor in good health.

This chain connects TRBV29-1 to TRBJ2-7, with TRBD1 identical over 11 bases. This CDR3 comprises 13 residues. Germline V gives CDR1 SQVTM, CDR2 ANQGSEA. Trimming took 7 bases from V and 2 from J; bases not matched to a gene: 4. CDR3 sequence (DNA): TGCAGCGCGTCGGGACAGGGGGCCTACGAGCAGTACTTC. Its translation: CSASGQGAYEQYF.

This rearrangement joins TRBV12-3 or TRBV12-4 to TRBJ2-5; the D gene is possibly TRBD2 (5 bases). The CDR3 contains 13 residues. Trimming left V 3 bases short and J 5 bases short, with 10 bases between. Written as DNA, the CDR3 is TGTGCCAGCAGTTTCGGGGTAGCGGAGACCCAGTACTTC. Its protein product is CASSFGVAETQYF.

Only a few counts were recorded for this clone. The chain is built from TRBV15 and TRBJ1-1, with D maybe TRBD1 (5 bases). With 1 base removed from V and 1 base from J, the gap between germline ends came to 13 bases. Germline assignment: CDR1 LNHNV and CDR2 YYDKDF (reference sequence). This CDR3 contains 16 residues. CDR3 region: CATSRVPRQKNTEAFF. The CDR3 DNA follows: TGTGCCACCAGCAGAGTACCTCGACAGAAGAACACTGAAGCTTTCTTT.

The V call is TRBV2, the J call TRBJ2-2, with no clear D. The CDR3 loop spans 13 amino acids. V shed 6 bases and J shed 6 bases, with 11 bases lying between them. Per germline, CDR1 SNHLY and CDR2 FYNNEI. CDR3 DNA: TGTGCCAGCAGCCCGACCCTTGCCGGGGAGCTGTTTTTT. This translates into CASSPTLAGELFF.

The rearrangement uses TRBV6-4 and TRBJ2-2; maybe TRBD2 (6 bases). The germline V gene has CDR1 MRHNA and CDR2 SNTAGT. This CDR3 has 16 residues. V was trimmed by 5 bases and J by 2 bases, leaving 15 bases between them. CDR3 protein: CASSRIGGDNTGELFF. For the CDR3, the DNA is TGTGCCAGCAGTCGGATCGGGGGTGATAACACCGGGGAGCTGTTTTTT.

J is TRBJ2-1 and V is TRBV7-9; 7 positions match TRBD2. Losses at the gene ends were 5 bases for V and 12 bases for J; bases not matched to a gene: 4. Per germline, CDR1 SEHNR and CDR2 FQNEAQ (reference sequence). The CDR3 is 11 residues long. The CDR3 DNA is TGTGCCAGCAGCACCCCGGGGGGGCAGTTCTTC. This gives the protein CASSTPGGQFF. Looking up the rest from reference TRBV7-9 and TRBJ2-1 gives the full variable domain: DTGVSQNPRHKITKRGQNVTFRCDPISEHNRLYWYRQTLGQGPEFLTYFQNEAQLEKSRLLSDRFSAERPKGSFSTLEIQRTEQGDSAMYLCASSTPGGQFFGPGTRLTVL.

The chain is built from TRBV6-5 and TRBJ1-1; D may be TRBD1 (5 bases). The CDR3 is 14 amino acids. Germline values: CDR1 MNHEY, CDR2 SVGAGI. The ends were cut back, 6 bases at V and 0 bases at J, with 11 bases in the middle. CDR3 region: CASSPGTLNTEAFF. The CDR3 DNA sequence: TGTGCCAGCAGCCCCGGGACGTTGAACACTGAAGCTTTCTTT.

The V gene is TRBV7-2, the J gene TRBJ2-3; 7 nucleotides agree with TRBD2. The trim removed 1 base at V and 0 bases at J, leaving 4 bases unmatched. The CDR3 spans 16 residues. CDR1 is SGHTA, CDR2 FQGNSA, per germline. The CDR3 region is CASSLGPSGSTDTQYF. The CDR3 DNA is TGTGCCAGCAGCTTAGGTCCTAGCGGAAGCACAGATACGCAGTATTTT.

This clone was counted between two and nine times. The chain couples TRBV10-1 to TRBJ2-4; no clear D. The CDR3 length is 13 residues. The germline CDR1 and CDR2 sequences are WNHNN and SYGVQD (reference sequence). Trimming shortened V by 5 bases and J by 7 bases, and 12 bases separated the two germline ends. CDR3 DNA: TGCGCCAGCAGTTCCAACCGACTGAACATTCAGTACTTC. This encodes CASSSNRLNIQYF.

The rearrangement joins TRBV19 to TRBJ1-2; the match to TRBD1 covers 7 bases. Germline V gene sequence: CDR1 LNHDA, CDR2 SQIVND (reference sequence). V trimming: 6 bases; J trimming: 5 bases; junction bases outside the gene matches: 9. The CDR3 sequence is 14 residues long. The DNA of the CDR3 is TGTGCCAGTAGCATAACGACAGGGACGTATGGCTACACCTTC. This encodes CASSITTGTYGYTF.

The CDR3 protein is CASSMVETYNEQFF. In nucleotides, the CDR3 is TGCGCCAGCAGCATGGTCGAAACCTACAATGAGCAGTTCTTC. This sequence joins TRBV5-1 and TRBJ2-1, with D uncertain. The CDR3 extends over 14 amino acids. Trimming removed 4 bases at V and 2 bases at J, with 10 bases between. Germline V gives CDR1 SGHRS, CDR2 YFSETQ. The whole variable domain, remainder taken from reference TRBV5-1 and TRBJ2-1, is KAGVTQTPRYLIKTRGQQVTLSCSPISGHRSVSWYQQTPGQGLQFLFEYFSETQRNKGNFPGRFSGRQFSNSRSEMNVSTLELGDSALYLCASSMVETYNEQFFGPGTRLTVL.

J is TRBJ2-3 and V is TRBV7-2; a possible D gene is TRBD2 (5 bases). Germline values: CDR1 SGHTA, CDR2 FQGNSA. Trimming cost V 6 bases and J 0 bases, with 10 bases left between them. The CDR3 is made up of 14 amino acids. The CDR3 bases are TGTGCCAGCAGTCGAGGAGGAAGCACAGATACGCAGTATTTT. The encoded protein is CASSRGGSTDTQYF.

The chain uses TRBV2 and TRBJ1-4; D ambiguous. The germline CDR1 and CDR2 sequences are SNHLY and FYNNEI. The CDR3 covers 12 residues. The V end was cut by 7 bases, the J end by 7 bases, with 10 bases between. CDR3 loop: CASMGGGEKLFF. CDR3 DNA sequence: TGTGCCAGCATGGGAGGTGGTGAAAAACTGTTTTTT.

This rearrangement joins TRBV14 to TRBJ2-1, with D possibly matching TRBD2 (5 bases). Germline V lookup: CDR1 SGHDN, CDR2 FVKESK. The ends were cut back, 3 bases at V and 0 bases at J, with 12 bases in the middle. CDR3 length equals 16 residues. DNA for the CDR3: TGTGCCAGCAGCCATTCGTTGGGGAGCTCCTACAATGAGCAGTTCTTC. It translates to CASSHSLGSSYNEQFF.

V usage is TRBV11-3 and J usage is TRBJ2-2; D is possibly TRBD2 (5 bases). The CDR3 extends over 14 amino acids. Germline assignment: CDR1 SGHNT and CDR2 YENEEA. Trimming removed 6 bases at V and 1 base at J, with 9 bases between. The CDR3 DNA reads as TGTGCCAGCAGATTCCGGGGGAACACCGGGGAGCTGTTTTTT. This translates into CASRFRGNTGELFF.

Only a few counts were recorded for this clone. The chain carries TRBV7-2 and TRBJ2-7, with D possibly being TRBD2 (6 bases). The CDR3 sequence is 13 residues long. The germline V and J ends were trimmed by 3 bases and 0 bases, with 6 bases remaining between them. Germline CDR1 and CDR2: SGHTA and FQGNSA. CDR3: CASSLTSSYEQYF. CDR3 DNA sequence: TGTGCCAGCAGCTTGACTAGCTCCTACGAGCAGTACTTC. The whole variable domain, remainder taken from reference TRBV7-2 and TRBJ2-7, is GAGVSQSPSNKVTEKGKDVELRCDPISGHTALYWYRQSLGQGLEFLIYFQGNSAPDKSGLPSDRFSAERTGGSVSTLTIQRTQQEDSAVYLCASSLTSSYEQYFGPGTRLTVT.

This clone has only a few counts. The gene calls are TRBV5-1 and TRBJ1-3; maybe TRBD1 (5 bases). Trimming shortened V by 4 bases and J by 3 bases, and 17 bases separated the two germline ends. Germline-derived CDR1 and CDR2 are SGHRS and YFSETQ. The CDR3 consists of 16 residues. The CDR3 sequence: CASSEGSLGSGNTIYF. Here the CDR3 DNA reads TGCGCCAGCAGCGAGGGGAGCCTTGGGAGTGGAAACACCATATATTTT. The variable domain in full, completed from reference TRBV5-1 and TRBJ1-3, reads KAGVTQTPRYLIKTRGQQVTLSCSPISGHRSVSWYQQTPGQGLQFLFEYFSETQRNKGNFPGRFSGRQFSNSRSEMNVSTLELGDSALYLCASSEGSLGSGNTIYFGEGSWLTVV.

The CDR3 sequence: CASSLGSFTGTTDYNEQFF. DNA of the CDR3: TGTGCCAGCAGCCTAGGGAGCTTTACCGGGACAACGGACTACAATGAGCAGTTCTTC. V usage is TRBV7-9 and J usage is TRBJ2-1, with TRBD1 as a possible D gene (6 bases). The CDR3 runs 19 residues. Germline CDR1 reads SEHNR; CDR2 reads FQNEAQ (reference sequence). V was cut by 5 bases and J by 3 bases, with 26 bases left in between.

CDR3 in DNA: TGTGCCAGCAGTCCTCGGGGGTCCGGGTATGGCTACACCTTC. Its translation is CASSPRGSGYGYTF. The chain has TRBV27 and TRBJ1-2; D may be TRBD1 (5 bases). Germline assignment: CDR1 MNHEY and CDR2 SMNVEV (reference sequence). Trimming pared 5 bases from V and 5 bases from J, leaving 15 bases between. The CDR3 totals 14 residues.

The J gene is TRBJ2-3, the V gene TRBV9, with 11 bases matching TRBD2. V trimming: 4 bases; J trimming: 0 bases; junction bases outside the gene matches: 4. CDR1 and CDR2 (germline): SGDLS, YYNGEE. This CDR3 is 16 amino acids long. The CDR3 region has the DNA TGTGCCAGCAGCTTCGGGACTAGCGGTAGCACAGATACGCAGTATTTT. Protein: CASSFGTSGSTDTQYF.

CDR3 protein: CASRPSHTNTEAFF. For the CDR3, the DNA is TGTGCCAGCAGACCTTCACATACGAACACTGAAGCTTTCTTT. The V gene is TRBV19, the J gene TRBJ1-1; no reliable D call. CDR3 length: 14 residues. Germline V gene lookup returns CDR1 LNHDA and CDR2 SQIVND (reference sequence). With 9 bases removed from V and 1 base from J, the gap between germline ends came to 15 bases.

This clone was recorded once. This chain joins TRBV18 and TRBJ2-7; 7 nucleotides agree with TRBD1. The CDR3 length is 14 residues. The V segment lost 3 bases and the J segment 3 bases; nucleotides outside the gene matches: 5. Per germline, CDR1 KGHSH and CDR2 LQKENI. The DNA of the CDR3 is TGTGCCAGCTCACCCACAGGGGATCACTACGAGCAGTACTTC. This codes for CASSPTGDHYEQYF.

The CDR3 here is CASTQGRTPADTQYF. CDR3 nucleotide sequence: TGTGCCAGCACCCAAGGGCGGACCCCAGCAGATACGCAGTATTTT. V is TRBV21-1 and J is TRBJ2-3. TRBV21-1 is given as a pseudogene. This CDR3 spans 15 amino acids.

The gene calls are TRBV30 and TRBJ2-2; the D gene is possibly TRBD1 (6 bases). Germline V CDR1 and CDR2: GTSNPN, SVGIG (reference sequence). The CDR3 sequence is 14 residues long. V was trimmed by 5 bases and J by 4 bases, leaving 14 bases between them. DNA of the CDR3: TGTGCCTGGGAAACAGGGTTGAGCACCGGGGAGCTGTTTTTT. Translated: CAWETGLSTGELFF.

The CDR3 bases are TGTGCCAGCAGTTATTACGGGCAGGGGAACACCGGGGAGCTGTTTTTT. Translated: CASSYYGQGNTGELFF. The V call is TRBV5-5, the J call TRBJ2-2; possible D gene TRBD1, 5 bases. CDR3 size: 16 residues. In germline, CDR1 is SGHKS, CDR2 YYEKEE (reference sequence). V was pared by 5 bases and J by 1 base, with 15 bases between.

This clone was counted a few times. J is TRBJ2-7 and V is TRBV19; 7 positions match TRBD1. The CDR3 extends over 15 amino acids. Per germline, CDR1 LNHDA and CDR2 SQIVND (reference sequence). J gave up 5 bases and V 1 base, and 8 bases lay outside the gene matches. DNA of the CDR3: TGTGCCAGTAGTATAGCTTTAGGGGGCTTCGACGAGCAGTACTTC. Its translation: CASSIALGGFDEQYF.

CDR3 coding DNA: TGTGCCAGCAGCCCGTATATGGGAGGGAAGGGAAACACCATATATTTT. This sequence encodes CASSPYMGGKGNTIYF. The chain is built from TRBV11-2 and TRBJ1-3; no reliable D call. Looked up from germline, CDR1 is SGHAT and CDR2 is FQNNGV. Trimming shortened V by 5 bases and J by 4 bases, and 18 bases separated the two germline ends. The CDR3 spans 16 residues. Variable domain in full (rest from reference TRBV11-2 and TRBJ1-3): EAGVAQSPRYKIIEKRQSVAFWCNPISGHATLYWYQQILGQGPKLLIQFQNNGVVDDSQLPKDRFSAERLKGVDSTLKIQPAKLEDSAVYLCASSPYMGGKGNTIYFGEGSWLTVV.

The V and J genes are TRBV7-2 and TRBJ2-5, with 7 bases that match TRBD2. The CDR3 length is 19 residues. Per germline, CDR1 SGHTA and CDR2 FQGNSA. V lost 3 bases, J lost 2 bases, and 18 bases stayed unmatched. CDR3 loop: CASSLTTTPSAGTQETQYF. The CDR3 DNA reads TGTGCCAGCAGCTTGACCACAACCCCCTCAGCGGGAACACAAGAGACCCAGTACTTC.

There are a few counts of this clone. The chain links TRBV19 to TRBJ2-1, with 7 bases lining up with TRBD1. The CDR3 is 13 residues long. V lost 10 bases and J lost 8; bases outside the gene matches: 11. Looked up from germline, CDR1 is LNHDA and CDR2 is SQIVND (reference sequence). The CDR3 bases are TGTGCCACTCTTAGACAGGGTAACGATGAGCAGTTCTTC. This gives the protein CATLRQGNDEQFF.

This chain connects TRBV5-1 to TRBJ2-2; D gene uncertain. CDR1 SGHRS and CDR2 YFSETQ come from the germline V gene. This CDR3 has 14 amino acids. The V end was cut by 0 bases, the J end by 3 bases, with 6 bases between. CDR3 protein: CASSLEGYTGELFF. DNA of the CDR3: TGCGCCAGCAGCTTGGAGGGCTACACCGGGGAGCTGTTTTTT.